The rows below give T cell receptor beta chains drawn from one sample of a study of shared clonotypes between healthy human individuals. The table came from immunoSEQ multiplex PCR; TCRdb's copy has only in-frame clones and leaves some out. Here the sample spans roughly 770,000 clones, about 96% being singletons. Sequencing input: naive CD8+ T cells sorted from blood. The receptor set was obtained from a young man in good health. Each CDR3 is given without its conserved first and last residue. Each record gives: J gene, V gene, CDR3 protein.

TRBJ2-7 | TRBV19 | ASSVAGAYEQY
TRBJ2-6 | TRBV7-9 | ARDRKSGANVLT
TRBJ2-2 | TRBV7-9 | ASSGWERGTGELF
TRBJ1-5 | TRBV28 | ASSLVQSGGQPQH
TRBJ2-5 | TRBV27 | ASSDDDGGLMETQY
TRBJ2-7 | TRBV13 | ASSLDALSYEQY
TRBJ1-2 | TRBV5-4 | ASSPGFGQGTRGYT
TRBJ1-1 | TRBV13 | ASSLEPNTEAF
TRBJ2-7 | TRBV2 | ASSARAGGSYEQY
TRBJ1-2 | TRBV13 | ASSRVGDGYT
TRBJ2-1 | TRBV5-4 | ASSLAGYEQF
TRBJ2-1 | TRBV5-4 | ASSLNRRDEQF
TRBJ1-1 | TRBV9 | ASSPPGQGALGEAF
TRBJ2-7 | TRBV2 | ASSEDPGRSREQY
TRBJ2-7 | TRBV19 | ASSMAPGGYEQY
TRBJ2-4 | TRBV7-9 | ASSWLGDIQY
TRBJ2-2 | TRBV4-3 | ASGPPVDTGELF
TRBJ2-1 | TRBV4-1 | ASSQSTGRLYNEQF
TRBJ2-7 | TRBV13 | ASSSRLAGGSYEQY
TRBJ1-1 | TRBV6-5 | ASTVRGTGEAF
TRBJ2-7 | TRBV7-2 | ASEQGFGSYEQY
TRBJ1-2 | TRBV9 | ASKLDEGTAWGYT
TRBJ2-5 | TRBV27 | ASSNLGGEETQY
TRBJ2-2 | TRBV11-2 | ASSSPLTNTGELF
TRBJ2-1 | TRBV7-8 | ASSLPPWDEQF
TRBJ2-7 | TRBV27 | ASSLSPRVEQRRQRVYEQY
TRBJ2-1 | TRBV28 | ASSSQTSWSYNEQF
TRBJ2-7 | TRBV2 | ASRYSSYEQY
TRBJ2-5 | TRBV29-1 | SVEDPWTEQETQY
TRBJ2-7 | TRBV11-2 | ASSLGQTYEQY
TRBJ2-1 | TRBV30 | AWSVGEDRI
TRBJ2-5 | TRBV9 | ASGSTGTSAETQY
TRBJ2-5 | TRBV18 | ASSKGERETQY
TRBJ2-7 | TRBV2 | ASSDLPGVGEQY
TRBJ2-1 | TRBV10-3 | AISEVGHNEQF
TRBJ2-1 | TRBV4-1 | ASSQQTGGHEQF
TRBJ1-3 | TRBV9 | ASSVAGQSGNTIY
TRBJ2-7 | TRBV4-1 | ASSQQNSLSSYEQY
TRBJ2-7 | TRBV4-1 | ASSHGTSGSYEQY
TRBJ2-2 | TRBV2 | AHRVRGGELF
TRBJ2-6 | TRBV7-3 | APKGGEGPSGANVLT
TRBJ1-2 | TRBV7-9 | ASSYRDRRYYGYT
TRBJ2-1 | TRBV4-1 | ASSALAGVVNEQF
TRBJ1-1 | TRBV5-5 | ASSLAGPSVDEAF
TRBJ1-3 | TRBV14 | ASSQFQGGNTIY
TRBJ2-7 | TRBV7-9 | ASSLDSRDTEQY
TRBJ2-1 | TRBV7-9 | ASSSPVSGGSSYNEQF
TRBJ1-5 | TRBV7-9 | ASSLVGGNQPQH
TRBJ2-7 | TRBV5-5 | ASSLGQGGREQY
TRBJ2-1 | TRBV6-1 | ASSEALPAVVLAGDEQF
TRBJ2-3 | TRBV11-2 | ASSLVSGRGTDTQY
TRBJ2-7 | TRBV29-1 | SVDGAGAASYEQY
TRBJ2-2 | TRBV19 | ASSMTRTGELF
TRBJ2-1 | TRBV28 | ASSLLRLGLNEQF
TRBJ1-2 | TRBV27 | ASSLGGSPPGQRNYGYT
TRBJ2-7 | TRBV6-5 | ATGTSGDFYEQY
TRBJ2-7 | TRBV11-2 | ASSLVLGDRRSSYEQY